This record covers a single TCR beta chain. What it binds is not known. With 60 Vbeta and 13 Jbeta primers, the PCR was carried out. The table came from immunoSEQ multiplex PCR; TCRdb's copy has only in-frame clones and leaves some out. The table lists 150,000 to 200,000 clones, 65% to 90% of them singletons. This sample stems from a study of cytomegalovirus exposure and HLA in healthy donors. Study-level information: Early on, a data release was issued that held roughly 80 million unique TCRs from HLA-typed donors.

Whole-study results and caveats: In a later analysis, productive TCRs from donors in an Asian-associated ancestry cluster reportedly carried fewer N-insertions than the cohort mean. Roughly uniform depth of sequencing across donors was assumed in presence/absence analyses. Sequencing probably produced one cluster of sequence variants that were highly shared.

The CDR3 totals 20 residues. Trimming took off 5 bases at V and 2 bases at J, with 30 bases between the two ends. The germline CDR1 and CDR2 sequences are MNHEY and SMNVEV (reference sequence). V gene TRBV27 combines with J gene TRBJ1-1; D possibly corresponds to TRBD1 (5 bases). The sequenced sample consisted of PBMCs. The source is a woman in her 50s in good health and CMV-seronegative. This CDR3 reads CASSPIGRGGDRDKNTEAFF. The CDR3 DNA reads as TGTGCCAGCAGTCCTATAGGGAGGGGTGGGGACCGGGATAAAAACACTGAAGCTTTCTTT.